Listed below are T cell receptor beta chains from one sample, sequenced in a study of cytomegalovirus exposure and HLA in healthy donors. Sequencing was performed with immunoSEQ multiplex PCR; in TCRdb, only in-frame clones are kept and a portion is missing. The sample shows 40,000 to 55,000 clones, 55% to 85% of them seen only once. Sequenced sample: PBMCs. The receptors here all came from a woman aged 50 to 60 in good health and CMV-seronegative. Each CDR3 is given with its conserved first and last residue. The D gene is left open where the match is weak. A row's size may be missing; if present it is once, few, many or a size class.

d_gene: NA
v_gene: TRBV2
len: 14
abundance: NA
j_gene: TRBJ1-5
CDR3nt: TGTGCCAGCAGTCCTCAGAATAGCAATCAGCCCCAGCATTTT
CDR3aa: CASSPQNSNQPQHF

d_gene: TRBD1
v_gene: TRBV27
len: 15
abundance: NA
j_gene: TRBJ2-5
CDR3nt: TGTGCCAGCAGTTTTGGGACAGGGGGCGCGGAGACCCAGTACTTC
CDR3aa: CASSFGTGGAETQYF

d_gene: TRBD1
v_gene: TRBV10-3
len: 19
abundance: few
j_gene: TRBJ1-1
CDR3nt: TGTGCCATCAGTGCTGGCCCCTTAAGTACAGGGGTCATGAACACTGAAGCTTTCTTT
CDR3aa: CAISAGPLSTGVMNTEAFF

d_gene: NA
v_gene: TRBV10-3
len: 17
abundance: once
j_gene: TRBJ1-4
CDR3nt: TGTGCCATCAGTGAGTCCATCGTGACGGAGGATAATGAAAAACTGTTTTTT
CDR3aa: CAISESIVTEDNEKLFF

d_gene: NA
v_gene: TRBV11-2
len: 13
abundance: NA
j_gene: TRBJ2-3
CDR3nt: TGTGCCAGCAGCCCCGGGGGAGAAGGTACGCAGTATTTT
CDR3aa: CASSPGGEGTQYF

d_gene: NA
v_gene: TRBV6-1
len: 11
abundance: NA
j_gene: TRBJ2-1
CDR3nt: TGTGCCAGCAGTGAAGTAGATGAGCAGTTCTTC
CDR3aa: CASSEVDEQFF

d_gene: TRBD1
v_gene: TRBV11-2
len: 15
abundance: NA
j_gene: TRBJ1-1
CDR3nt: TGTGCCAGCAGCTTCCGACAGGGAGAGGGAACTGAAGCTTTCTTT
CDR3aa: CASSFRQGEGTEAFF

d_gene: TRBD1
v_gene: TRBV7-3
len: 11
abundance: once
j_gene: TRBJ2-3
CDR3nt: TGTGCCAGCGGACAGGCAGATACGCAGTATTTT
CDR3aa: CASGQADTQYF

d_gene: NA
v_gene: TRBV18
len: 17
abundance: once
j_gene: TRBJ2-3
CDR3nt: TGTGCCAGCTCACCTTGGGACACCCGAACCAACACAGATACGCAGTATTTT
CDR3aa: CASSPWDTRTNTDTQYF

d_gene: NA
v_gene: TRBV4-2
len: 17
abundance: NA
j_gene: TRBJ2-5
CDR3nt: TGTGCCAGCAGCCAAGAAGTGAGGGGGGGAGGGCAAGAGACCCAGTACTTC
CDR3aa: CASSQEVRGGGQETQYF

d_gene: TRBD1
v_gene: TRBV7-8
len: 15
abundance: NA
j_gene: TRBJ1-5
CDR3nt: TGTGCCAGCAGCTTAGGTGACAGGGACAATCAGCCCCAGCATTTT
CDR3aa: CASSLGDRDNQPQHF

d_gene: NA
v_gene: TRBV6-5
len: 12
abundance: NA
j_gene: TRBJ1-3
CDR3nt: TGTGCCAGCAGTCAACGGGGAAACACCATATATTTT
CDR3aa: CASSQRGNTIYF